This TCR beta chain was identified during a study of blood T cells in healthy people across ages. Findings and caveats of the study: Roughly linear age-related decline in beta diversity appeared, significant by age roughly 40.

This clonotype came up a few times. Its antigen remains unknown. The CDR3 has 15 residues. Germline lookup yields CDR1 MNHEY and CDR2 SVGEGT. Primers used in a second PCR of about 7 to 12 cycles were a sample-barcoded 5' primer and a J-beta primer mix. TCRdb called the 5' RACE reads again in MiXCR, with one record for every CDR3 protein. The profile shows 800,000 to 1,000,000 distinct CDR3 sequences, 45% to 50% of them singletons. Russia was home to the donors, healthy Caucasian individuals aged about 6 to 100. The source is a man aged 25-45 years in good health. J is TRBJ2-7 and V is TRBV6-2 or TRBV6-3; D unclear. The assigned J gene may be wrong: the sequence end matches TRBJ2-5 better. Source material: blood. The CDR3 loop is CASSYPTLRMETQYF. For the CDR3, the DNA is TGTGCCAGCAGTTACCCCACTTTGAGGATGGAGACCCAGTACTTC.